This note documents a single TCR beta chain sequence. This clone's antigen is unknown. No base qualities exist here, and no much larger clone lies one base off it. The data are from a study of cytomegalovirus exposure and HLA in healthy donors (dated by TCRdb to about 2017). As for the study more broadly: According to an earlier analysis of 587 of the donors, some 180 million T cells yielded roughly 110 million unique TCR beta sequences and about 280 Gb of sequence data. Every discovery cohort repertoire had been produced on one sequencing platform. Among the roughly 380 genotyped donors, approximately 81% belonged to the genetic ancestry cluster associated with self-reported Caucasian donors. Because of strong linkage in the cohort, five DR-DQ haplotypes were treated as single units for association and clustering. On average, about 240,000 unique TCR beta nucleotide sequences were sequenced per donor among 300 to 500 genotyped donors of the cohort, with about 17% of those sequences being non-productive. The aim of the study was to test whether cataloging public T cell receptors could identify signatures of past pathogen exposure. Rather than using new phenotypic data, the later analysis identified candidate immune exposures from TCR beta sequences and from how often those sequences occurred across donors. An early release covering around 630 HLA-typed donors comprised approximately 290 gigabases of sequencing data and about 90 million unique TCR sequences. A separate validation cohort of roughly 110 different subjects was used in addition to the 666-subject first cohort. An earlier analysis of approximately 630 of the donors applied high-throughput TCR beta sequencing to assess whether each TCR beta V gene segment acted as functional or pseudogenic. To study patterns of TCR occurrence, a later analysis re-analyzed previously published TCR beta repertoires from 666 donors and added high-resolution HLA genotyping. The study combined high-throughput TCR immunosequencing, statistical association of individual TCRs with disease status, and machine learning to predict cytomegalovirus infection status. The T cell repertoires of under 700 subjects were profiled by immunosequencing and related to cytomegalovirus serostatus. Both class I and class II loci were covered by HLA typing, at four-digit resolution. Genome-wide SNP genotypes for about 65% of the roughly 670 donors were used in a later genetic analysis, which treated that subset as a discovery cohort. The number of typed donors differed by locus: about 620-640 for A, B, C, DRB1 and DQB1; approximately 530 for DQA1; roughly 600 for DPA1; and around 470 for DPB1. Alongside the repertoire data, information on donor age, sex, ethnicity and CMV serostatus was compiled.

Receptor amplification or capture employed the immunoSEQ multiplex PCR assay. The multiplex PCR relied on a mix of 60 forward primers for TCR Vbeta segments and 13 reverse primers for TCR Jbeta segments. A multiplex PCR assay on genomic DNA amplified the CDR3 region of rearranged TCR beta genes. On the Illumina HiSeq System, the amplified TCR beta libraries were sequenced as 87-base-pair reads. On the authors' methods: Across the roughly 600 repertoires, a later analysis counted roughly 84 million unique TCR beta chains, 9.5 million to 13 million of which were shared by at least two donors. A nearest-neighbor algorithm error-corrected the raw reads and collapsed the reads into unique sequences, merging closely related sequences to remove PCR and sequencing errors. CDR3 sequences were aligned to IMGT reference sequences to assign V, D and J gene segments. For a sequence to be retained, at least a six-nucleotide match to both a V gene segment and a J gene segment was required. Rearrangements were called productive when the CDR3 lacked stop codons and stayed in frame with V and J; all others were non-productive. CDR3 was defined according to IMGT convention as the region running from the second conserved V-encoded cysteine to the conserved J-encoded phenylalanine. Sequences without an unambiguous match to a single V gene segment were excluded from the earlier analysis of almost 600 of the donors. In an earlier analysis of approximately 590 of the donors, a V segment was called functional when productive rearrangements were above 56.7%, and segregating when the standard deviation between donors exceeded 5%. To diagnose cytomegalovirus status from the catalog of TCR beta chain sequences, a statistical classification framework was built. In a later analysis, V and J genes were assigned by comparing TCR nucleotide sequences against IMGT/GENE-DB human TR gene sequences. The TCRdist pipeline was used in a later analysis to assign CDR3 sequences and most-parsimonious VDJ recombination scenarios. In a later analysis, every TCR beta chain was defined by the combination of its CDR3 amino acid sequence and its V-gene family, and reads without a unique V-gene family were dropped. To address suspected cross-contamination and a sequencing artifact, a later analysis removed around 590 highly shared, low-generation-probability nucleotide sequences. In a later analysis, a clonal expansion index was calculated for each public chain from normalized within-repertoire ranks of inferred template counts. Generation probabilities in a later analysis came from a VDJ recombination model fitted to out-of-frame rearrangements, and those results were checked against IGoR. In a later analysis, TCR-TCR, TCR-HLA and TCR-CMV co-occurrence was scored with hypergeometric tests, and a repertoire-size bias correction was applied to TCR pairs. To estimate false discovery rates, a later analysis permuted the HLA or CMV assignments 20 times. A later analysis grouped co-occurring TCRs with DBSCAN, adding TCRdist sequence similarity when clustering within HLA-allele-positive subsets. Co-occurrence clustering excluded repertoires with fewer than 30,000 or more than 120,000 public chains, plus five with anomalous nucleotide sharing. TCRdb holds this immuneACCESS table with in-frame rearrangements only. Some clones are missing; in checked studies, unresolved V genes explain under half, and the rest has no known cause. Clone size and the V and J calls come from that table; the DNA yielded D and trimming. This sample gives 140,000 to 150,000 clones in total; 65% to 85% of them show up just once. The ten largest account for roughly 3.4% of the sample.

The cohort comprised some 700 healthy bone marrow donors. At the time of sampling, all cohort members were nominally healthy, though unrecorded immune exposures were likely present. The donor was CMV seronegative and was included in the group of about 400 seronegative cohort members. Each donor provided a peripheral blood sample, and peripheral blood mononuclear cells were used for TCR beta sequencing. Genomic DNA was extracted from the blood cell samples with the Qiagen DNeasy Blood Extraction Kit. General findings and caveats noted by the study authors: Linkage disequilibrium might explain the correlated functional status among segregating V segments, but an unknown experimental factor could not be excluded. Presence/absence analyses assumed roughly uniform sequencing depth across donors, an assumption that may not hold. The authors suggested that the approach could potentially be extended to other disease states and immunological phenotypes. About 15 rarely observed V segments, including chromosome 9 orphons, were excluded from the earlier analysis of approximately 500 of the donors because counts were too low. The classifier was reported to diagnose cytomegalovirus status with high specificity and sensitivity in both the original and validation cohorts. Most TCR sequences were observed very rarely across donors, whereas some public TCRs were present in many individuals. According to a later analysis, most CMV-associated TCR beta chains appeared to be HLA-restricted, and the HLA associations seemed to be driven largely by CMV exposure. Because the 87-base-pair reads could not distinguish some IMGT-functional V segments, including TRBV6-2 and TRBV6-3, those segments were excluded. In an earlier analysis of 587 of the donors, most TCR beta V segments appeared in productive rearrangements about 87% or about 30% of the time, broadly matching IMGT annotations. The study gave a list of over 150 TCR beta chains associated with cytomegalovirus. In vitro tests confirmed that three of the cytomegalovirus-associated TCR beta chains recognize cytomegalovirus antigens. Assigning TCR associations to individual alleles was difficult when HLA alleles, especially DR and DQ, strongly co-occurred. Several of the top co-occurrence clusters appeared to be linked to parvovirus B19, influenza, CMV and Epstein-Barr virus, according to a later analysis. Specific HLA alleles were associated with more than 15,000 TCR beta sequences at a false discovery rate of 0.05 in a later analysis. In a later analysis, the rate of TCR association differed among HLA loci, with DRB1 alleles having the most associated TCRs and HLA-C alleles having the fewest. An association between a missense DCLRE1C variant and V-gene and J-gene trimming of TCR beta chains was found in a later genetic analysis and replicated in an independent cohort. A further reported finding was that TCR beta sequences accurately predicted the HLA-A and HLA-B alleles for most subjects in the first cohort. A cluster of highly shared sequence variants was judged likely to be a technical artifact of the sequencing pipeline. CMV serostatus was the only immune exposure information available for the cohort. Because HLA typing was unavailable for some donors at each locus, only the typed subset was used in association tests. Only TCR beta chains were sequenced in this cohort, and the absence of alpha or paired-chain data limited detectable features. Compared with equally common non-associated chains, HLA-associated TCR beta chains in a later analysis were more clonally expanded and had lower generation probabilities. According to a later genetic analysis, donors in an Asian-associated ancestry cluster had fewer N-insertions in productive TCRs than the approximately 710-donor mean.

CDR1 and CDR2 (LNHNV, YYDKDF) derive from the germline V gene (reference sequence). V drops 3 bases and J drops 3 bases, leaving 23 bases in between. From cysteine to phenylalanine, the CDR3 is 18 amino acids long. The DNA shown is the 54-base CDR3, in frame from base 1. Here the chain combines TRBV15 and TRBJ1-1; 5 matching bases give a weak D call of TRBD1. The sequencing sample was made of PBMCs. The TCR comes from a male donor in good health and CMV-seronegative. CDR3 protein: CATSRGHLPWGRDTEAFF. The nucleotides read TGTGCCACCAGCAGGGGGCACCTACCCTGGGGAAGGGACACTGAAGCTTTCTTT. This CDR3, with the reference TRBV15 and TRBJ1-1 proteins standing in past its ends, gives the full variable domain DAMVIQNPRYQVTQFGKPVTLSCSQTLNHNVMYWYQQKSSQAPKLLFHYYDKDFNNEADTPDNFQSRRPNTSFCFLDIRSPGLGDTAMYLCATSRGHLPWGRDTEAFFGQGTRLTVV.